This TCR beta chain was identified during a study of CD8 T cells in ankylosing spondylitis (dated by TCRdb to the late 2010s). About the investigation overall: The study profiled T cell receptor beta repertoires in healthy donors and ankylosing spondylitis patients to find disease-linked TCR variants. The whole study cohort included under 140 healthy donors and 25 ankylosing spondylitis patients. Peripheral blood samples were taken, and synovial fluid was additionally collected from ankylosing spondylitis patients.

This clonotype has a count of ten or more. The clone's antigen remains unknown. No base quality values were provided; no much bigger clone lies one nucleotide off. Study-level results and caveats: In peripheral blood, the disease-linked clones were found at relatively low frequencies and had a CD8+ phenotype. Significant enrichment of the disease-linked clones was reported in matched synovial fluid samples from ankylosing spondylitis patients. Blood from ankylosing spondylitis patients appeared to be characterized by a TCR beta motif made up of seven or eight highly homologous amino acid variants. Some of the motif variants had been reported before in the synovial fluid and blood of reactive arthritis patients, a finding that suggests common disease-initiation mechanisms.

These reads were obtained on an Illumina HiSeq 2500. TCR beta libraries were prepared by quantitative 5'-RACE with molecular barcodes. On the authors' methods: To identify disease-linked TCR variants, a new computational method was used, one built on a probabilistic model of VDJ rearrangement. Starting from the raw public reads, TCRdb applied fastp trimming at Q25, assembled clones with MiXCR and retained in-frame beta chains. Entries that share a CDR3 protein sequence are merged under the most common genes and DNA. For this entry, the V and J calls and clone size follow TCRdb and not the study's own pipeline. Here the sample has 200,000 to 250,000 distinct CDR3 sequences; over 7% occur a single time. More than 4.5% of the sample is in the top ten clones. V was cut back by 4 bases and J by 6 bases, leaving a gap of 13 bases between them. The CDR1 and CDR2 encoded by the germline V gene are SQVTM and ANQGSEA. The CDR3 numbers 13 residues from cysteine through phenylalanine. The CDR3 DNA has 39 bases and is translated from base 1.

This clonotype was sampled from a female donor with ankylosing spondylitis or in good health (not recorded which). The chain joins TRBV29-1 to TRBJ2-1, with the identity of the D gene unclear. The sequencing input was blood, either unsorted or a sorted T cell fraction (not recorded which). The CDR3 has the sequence CSVGSASINEQFF. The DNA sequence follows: TGCAGCGTTGGATCAGCTAGTATCAATGAGCAGTTCTTC.